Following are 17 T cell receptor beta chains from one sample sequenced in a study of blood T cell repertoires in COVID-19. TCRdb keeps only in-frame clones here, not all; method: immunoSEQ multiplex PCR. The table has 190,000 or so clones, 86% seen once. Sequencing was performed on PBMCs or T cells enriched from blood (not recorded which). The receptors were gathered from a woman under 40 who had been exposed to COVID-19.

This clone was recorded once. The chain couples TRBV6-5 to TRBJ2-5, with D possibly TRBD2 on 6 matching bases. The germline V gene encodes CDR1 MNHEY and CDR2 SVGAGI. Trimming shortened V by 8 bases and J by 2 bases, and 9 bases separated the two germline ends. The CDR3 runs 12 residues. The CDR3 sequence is CASEGLQETQYF. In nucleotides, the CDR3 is TGTGCCAGCGAGGGACTTCAAGAGACCCAGTACTTC.

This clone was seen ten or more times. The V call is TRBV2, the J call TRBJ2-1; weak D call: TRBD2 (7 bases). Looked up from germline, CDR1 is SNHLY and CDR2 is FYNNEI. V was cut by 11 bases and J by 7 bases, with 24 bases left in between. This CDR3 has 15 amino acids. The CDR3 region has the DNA TGTGCCGCCGGCATGGGGGGGCTATTTGGGAATGAGCAGTTCTTC. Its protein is CAAGMGGLFGNEQFF. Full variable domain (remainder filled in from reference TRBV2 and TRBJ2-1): EPEVTQTPSHQVTQMGQEVILRCVPISNHLYFYWYRQILGQKVEFLVSFYNNEISEKSEIFDDQFSVERPDGSNFTLKIRSTKLEDSAMYFCAAGMGGLFGNEQFFGPGTRLTVL.

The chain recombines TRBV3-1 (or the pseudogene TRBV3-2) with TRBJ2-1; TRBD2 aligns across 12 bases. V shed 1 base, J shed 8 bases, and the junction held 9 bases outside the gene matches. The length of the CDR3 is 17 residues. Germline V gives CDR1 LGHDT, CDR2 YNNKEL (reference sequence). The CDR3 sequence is CASSQVVWTSGVHEQFF. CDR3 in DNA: TGTGCCAGCAGCCAAGTGGTTTGGACTAGCGGGGTCCATGAGCAGTTCTTC.

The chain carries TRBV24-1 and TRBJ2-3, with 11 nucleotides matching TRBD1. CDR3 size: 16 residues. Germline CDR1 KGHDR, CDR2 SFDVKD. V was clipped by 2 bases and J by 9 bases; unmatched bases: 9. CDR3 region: CATSDSSGQGAGTQYF. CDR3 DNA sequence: TGTGCCACCAGTGATTCATCCGGACAGGGGGCGGGGACGCAGTATTTT.

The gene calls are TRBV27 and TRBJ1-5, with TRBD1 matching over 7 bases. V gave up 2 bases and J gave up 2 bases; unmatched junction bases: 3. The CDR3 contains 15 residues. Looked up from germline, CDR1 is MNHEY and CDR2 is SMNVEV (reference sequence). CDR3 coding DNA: TGTGCCAGCAGTTTAATCGGACAGGGCAATCAGCCCCAGCATTTT. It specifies CASSLIGQGNQPQHF.

The CDR3 loop is CASSQRGGSSYNEQFF. The CDR3 DNA follows: TGTGCCAGCTCCCAAAGGGGGGGGAGCTCCTACAATGAGCAGTTCTTC. The chain joins TRBV18 to TRBJ2-1; a possible D gene is TRBD2 (7 bases). The CDR3 length is 16 residues. Looked up from germline, CDR1 is KGHSH and CDR2 is LQKENI. V lost 6 bases, J lost 0 bases, and 15 bases lay in between.

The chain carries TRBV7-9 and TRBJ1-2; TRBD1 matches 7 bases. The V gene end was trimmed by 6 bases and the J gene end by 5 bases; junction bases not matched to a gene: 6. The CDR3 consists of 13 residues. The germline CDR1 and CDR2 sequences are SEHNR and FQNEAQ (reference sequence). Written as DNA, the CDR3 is TGTGCCAGCAGACCAATGACAGGGTATGGCTACACCTTC. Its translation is CASRPMTGYGYTF.

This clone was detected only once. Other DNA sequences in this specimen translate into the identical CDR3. CDR3 sequence (DNA): TGTGCCAGCCGGGGGGGGTACGAGCAGTACTTC. Protein product: CASRGGYEQYF. The chain carries TRBV28 and TRBJ2-7, with 8 positions matching TRBD2. Germline CDR1 reads MDHEN; CDR2 reads SYDVKM. This CDR3 is built from 11 residues. Trimming took 8 bases from V and 4 from J; bases not matched to a gene: 1.

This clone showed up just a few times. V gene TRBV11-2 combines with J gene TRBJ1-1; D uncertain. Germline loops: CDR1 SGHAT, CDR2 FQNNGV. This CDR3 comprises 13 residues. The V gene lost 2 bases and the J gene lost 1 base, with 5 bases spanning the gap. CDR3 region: CASSLLGNTEAFF. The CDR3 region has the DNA TGTGCCAGCAGCTTACTCGGGAACACTGAAGCTTTCTTT.

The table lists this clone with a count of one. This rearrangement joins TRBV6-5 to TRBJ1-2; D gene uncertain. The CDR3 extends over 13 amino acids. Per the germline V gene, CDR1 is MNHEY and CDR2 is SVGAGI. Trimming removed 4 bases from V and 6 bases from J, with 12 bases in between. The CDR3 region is CASSSFRRDGYTF. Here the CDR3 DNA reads TGTGCCAGCAGTTCCTTCCGGCGGGATGGCTACACCTTC.

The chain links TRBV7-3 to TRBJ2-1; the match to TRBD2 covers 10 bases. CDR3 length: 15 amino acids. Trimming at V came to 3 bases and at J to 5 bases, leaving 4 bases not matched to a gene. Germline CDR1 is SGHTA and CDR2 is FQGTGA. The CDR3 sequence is CASSFSGGANNEQFF. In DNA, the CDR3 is TGTGCCAGCAGCTTCAGCGGGGGGGCAAACAATGAGCAGTTCTTC.

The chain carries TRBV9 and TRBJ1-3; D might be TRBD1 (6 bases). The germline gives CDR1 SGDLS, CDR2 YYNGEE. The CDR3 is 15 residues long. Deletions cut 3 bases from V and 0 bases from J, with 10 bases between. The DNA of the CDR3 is TGTGCCAGCAGCGAACAGGGTCACTCTGGAAACACCATATATTTT. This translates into CASSEQGHSGNTIYF.

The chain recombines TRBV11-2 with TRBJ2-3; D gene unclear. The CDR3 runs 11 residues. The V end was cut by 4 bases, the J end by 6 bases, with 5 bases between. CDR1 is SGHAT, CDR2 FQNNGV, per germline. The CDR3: CASSSLDTQYF. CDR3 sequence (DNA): TGTGCCAGCAGCTCCCTTGATACGCAGTATTTT.

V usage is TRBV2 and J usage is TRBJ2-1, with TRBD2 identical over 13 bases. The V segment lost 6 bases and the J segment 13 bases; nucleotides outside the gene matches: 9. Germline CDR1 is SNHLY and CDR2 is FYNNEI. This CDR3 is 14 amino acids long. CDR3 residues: CASSYRTSGGEQFF. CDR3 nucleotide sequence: TGTGCCAGCAGCTATAGGACTAGCGGGGGAGAACAGTTCTTC.

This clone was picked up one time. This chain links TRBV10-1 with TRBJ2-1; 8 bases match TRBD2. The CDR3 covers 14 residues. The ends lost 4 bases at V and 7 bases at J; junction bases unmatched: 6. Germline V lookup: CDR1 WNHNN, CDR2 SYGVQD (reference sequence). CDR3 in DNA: TGCGCCAGCAGTGCAGCACGGGGGGGGAATGAGCAGTTCTTC. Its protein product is CASSAARGGNEQFF.

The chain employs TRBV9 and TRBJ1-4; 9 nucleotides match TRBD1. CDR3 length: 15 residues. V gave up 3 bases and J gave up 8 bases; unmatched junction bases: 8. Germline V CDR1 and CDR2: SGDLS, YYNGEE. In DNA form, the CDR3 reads TGTGCCAGCAGCGAATTGGACAGGGGAACCGAAAAACTGTTTTTT. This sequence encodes CASSELDRGTEKLFF. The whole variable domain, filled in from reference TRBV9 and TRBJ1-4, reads DSGVTQTPKHLITATGQRVTLRCSPRSGDLSVYWYQQSLDQGLQFLIQYYNGEERAKGNILERFSAQQFPDLHSELNLSSLELGDSALYFCASSELDRGTEKLFFGSGTQLSVL.

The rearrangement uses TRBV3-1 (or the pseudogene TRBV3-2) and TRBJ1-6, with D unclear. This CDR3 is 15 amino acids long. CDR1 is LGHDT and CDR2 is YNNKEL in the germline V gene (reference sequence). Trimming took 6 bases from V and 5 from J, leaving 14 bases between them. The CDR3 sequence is CASRAGGSNNSPLHF. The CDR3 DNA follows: TGTGCCAGCAGAGCGGGCGGGAGTAATAATTCACCCCTCCACTTT.